This entry concerns a single TCR beta chain. Its antigen remains unidentified. No much larger clonotype is one base removed from it; base qualities were not supplied. The data belong to a study of CD8 T cells in Susac syndrome (dated by TCRdb to the late 2010s). Regarding the study in general: Among the sequenced Susac syndrome patients, more than 5 had clinically active disease and roughly eight were in clinical remission. Whether CD8+ T cell activation and differentiation in Susac syndrome was antigen driven was tested using repertoire sequencing. At the time of blood withdrawal, Susac syndrome patients were either therapy-naive, taking corticosteroids (with some also receiving IVIg), or on IVIg alone. What the research found in general, with its limitations: The CD4+ T cell repertoire of patients with Susac syndrome showed no detectable clonal expansion. The study acknowledged that relatively few individuals were included in the TCR sequencing and HLA analysis.

Reading the germline V gene (reference sequence) gives CDR1 GTSNPN and CDR2 SVGIG. Including cysteine and phenylalanine, the CDR3 has 14 amino acids. The sequence is cut down to CDR3 DNA, 42 bases in frame from base 1. Compared with germline, V lacks 2 bases and J lacks 2 bases; bases without a gene match: 6. RNA was extracted with the RNeasy kit and about 0.45 to 1 ug was reverse transcribed using random hexamers. The immunoSEQ multiplex PCR assay, covering 54 Vbeta and 13 Jbeta segments, was used to amplify TCR beta CDR3 regions. PCR amplification bias was corrected by using a synthetic template baseline for primer optimization and computational correction. Per the source publication's procedure: Reads were annotated to V, D and J genes per IMGT and analyzed with immunoSEQ Analyzer, keeping only productive sequences. Clonality was computed as one minus Shannon entropy normalized by log2 of the number of productive unique sequences. Public and private clones were assessed among the 100 most prevalent clones of each patient and control. Clones were defined as Susac-specific if absent from the healthy and MS cohorts, from 900 to 1,200 published viral clones and from other ImmuneACCESS disease sequences. TCRdb itself trimmed the public reads at Q25 with fastp, ran MiXCR and retained productive beta chains. Rows with a matching CDR3 protein are joined into one entry that keeps the most common DNA and genes. TCRdb's processing, not the authors' own work, is the source of the V and J calls. Across this sample there are under 200,000 distinct CDR3 sequences, with 95% to 96% seen only once. The ten largest account for 0.12% of the sample.

Peripheral blood CD8+ and CD4+ T cells from healthy donors, Susac syndrome patients and multiple sclerosis patients were profiled by high-throughput TCR beta sequencing. The Susac syndrome patients fulfilled recently defined diagnostic criteria for definite or probable disease. Bulk CD8+ and CD4+ T cells were purified by magnetic negative isolation, while CD8+ TEMRA cells were enriched using FACS. Blood was drawn into EDTA tubes, processed within 24 hours, and PBMCs were isolated by density gradient centrifugation. PBMCs intended for TCR sequencing were cryopreserved in liquid nitrogen and were subsequently thawed in a 37 degrees C water bath. A purity of at least 90% was achieved for sorted or isolated CD4+, CD8+ and CD8+ TEMRA cells.

This TCR was recovered from a human donor with Susac syndrome. Sample: CD4+ T cells from PBMCs. Here the chain combines TRBV30 and TRBJ2-7; a stretch of 7 junction bases matches TRBD1. The DNA is TGTGCCTGGAGTCCCCGACAGGGCACCTACGAGCAGTACTTC. It is translated as CAWSPRQGTYEQYF.